This T cell receptor beta chain came from a study of cytomegalovirus exposure and HLA in healthy donors. The CDR3 runs 16 residues. J was trimmed by 6 bases and V by 8 bases; bases with no gene match: 10. Germline CDR1 LGHNA, CDR2 YNFKEQ. The PCR made use of 60 Vbeta and 13 Jbeta primers. The assay was immunoSEQ multiplex PCR, and TCRdb's table has in-frame clones only and misses some. In the table there are approximately 180,000 clones, 77% of which are singletons. J is TRBJ2-1 and V is TRBV4-2; TRBD2 matches 13 bases. Sequencing used PBMCs. The receptor's source is a woman in her twenties or thirties in good health and CMV-seropositive. The CDR3 bases are TGTGCCAGCTACGGACTAGCGGGAGATCATGGCAATGAGCAGTTCTTC. It encodes CASYGLAGDHGNEQFF.